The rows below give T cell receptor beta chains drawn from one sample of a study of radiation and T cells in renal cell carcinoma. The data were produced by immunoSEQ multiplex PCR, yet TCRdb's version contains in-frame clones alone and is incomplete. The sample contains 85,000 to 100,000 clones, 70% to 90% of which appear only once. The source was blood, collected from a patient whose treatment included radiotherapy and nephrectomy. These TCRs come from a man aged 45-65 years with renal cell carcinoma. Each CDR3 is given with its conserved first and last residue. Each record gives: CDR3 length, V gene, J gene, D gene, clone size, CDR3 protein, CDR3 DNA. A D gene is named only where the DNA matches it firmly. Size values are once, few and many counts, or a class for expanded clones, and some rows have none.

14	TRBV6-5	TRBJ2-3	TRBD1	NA	CASSRTGGPDTQYF	TGTGCCAGCAGCCGGACAGGGGGCCCAGATACGCAGTATTTT
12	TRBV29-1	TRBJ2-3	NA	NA	CSARQTTDTQYF	TGCAGCGCCAGACAGACCACAGATACGCAGTATTTT
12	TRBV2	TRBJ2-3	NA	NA	CASGDTADTQYF	TGTGCCAGCGGTGACACGGCAGATACGCAGTATTTT
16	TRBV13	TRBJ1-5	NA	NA	CASSSTQGNSNQPQHF	TGTGCCAGCAGCTCCACCCAGGGGAATAGCAATCAGCCCCAGCATTTT
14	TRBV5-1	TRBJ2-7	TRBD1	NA	CASRTGVTSYEQYF	TGCGCCAGCAGGACAGGGGTTACCTCCTACGAGCAGTACTTC
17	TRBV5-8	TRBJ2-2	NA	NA	CASSPEGGGANTGELFF	TGTGCCAGCAGCCCAGAGGGGGGCGGGGCGAACACCGGGGAGCTGTTTTTT
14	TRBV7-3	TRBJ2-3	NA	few	CASSRDPNTDTQYF	TGTGCCAGCAGCCGGGACCCCAACACAGATACGCAGTATTTT
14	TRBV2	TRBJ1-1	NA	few	CASRGVQGSAEAFF	TGTGCCAGCAGAGGGGTACAGGGCTCAGCTGAAGCTTTCTTT
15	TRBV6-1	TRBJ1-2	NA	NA	CASSEFSAGRDGYTF	TGTGCCAGCAGTGAATTCTCTGCAGGGAGGGATGGCTACACCTTC
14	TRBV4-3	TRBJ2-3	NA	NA	CASSQQGGTDTQYF	TGCGCCAGCAGCCAACAAGGAGGCACAGATACGCAGTATTTT
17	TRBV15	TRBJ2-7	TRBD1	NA	CATSRPSLRDSTYEQYF	TGTGCCACCAGCAGACCTTCCTTAAGGGACAGCACCTACGAGCAGTACTTC
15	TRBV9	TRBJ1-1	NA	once	CASSVTQEGVTEAFF	TGTGCCAGCAGCGTAACGCAGGAGGGGGTCACTGAAGCTTTCTTT
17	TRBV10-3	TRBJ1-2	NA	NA	CAILSARVVGEDYGYTF	TGTGCCATCCTATCAGCAAGAGTGGTAGGGGAGGACTATGGCTACACCTTC
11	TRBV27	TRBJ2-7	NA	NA	CASSLGYEQYF	TGTGCCAGCAGTTTAGGCTACGAGCAGTACTTC
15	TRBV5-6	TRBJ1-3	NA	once	CASSLGQASGNTIYF	TGTGCCAGCAGCTTGGGACAGGCCTCTGGAAACACCATATATTTT
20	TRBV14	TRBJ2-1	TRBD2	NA	CASSPLPAGVSWIKNNEQFF	TGTGCCAGCAGCCCCCTACCAGCGGGAGTGTCCTGGATAAAGAACAATGAGCAGTTCTTC
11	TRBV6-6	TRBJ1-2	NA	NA	CASSHIDGYTF	TGTGCCAGCAGTCATATTGATGGCTACACCTTC
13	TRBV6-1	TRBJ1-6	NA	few	CASTVEGHSPLHF	TGTGCCAGCACCGTTGAGGGGCACTCACCCCTCCACTTT
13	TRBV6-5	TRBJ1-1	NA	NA	CASSYSRGTEAFF	TGTGCCAGCAGTTACTCGCGTGGCACTGAAGCTTTCTTT
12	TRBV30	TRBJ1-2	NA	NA	CAWSVGPAGYTF	TGTGCCTGGAGTGTAGGACCAGCGGGCTACACCTTC
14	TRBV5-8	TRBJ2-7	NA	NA	CAVREWGSSYEQYF	TGTGCGGTCAGAGAATGGGGCAGCTCCTACGAGCAGTACTTC
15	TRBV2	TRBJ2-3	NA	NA	CASSARGNGQDTQYF	TGTGCCAGCAGTGCGAGGGGAAACGGGCAAGATACGCAGTATTTT
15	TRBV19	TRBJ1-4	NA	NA	CASSRGGSDNEKLFF	TGTGCCAGTAGCCGCGGGGGGTCGGATAATGAAAAACTGTTTTTT
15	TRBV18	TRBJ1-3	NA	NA	CASSPQGSSGNTIYF	TGTGCCAGCTCACCTCAGGGTTCCTCTGGAAACACCATATATTTT
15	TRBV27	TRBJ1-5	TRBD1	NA	CASSWTGVVGQPQHF	TGTGCCAGCAGTTGGACAGGGGTCGTTGGTCAGCCCCAGCATTTT
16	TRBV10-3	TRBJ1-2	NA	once	CAISGVGQRTLYGYTF	TGTGCCATCAGTGGGGTTGGGCAGAGGACCCTCTATGGCTACACCTTC
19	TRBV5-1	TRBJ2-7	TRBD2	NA	CASSFGTSGRASHRYEQYF	TGCGCCAGCAGCTTTGGGACTAGCGGGAGGGCCTCACACCGCTACGAGCAGTACTTC
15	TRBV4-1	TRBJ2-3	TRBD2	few	CASSHAGLATDTQYF	TGCGCCAGCAGCCACGCTGGACTAGCTACAGATACGCAGTATTTT
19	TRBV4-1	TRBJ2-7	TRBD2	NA	CASSQVRGGLAGNTYEQYF	TGCGCCAGCAGCCAAGTCAGAGGGGGACTAGCGGGGAACACCTACGAGCAGTACTTC
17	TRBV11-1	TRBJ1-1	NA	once	CASSLGPPLLVNTEAFF	TGTGCCAGCAGCTTAGGCCCTCCCCTTTTGGTAAACACTGAAGCTTTCTTT
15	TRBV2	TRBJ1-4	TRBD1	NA	CASSTAGGIYEKLFF	TGTGCCAGTAGCACGGCAGGGGGAATTTATGAAAAACTGTTTTTT
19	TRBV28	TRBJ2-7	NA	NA	CASNIRITGSGLGSYEQYF	TGTGCCAGCAATATCCGAATCACAGGGTCGGGATTGGGCTCCTACGAGCAGTACTTC
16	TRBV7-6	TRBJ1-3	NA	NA	CASSRGGGRAGNTIYF	TGTGCCAGCAGCCGCGGCGGGGGGAGGGCTGGAAACACCATATATTTT
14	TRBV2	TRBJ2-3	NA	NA	CASKEGRGSDTQYF	TGTGCCAGCAAGGAGGGCAGGGGTTCAGATACGCAGTATTTT
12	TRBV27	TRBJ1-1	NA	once	CAPGPLNTEAFF	TGTGCCCCAGGCCCTCTGAACACTGAAGCTTTCTTT
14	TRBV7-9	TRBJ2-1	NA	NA	CASSRGGPNNEQFF	TGTGCCAGCAGCCGCGGAGGGCCTAACAATGAGCAGTTCTTC
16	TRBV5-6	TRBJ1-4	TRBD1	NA	CASSGKQGAFEEKLFF	TGTGCCAGCAGCGGGAAACAGGGGGCGTTTGAGGAAAAACTGTTTTTT
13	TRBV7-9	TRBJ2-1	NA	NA	CASSLSEYNEQFF	TGTGCCAGCAGCTTATCAGAGTACAATGAGCAGTTCTTC
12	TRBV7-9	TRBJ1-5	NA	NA	CASSLRGQPQHF	TGTGCCAGCAGCCTAAGGGGCCAGCCCCAGCATTTT
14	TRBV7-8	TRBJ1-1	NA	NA	CASSSRGLDTEAFF	TGTGCCAGCAGCTCCCGGGGTTTGGACACTGAAGCTTTCTTT
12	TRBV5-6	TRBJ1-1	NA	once	CASSQGNTEAFF	TGTGCCAGCAGCCAGGGGAACACTGAAGCTTTCTTT